Listed here are 3 T cell receptor beta chains from one sample, sequenced in a study of blood T cells in healthy people across ages. A second roughly 6 to 12 cycle PCR used barcoded and J-beta primers. From the 5' RACE reads, TCRdb called clonotypes with MiXCR, one entry per CDR3 protein. Counted here are about 1.4 million distinct CDR3 sequences, approximately 60% occurring once; the ten biggest clones make up 6.5% to 8.5%. The source material was blood. Source of these receptors: a man aged 18 to 29 in good health.

A few counts support this clonotype. Here the CDR3 DNA reads TGTGCCAGCACCTCCCGGGATCTCAGGGATACGCAGTATTTT. Translation gives CASTSRDLRDTQYF. The J gene is TRBJ2-3, the V gene TRBV27, with TRBD2 as a possible D gene (5 bases). The CDR3 runs to 14 residues. Between the trimmed V and J ends, which lost 7 bases and 6 bases, there was a span of 17 bases. Germline lookup yields CDR1 MNHEY and CDR2 SMNVEV (reference sequence).

The chain uses TRBV6-5 and TRBJ2-3, with D possibly being TRBD2 (6 bases). V lost 8 bases and J 1 base, leaving 16 bases between the germline ends. This CDR3 has 15 amino acids. The germline V gene has CDR1 MNHEY and CDR2 SVGAGI. CDR3 protein: CASRQRLERTDTQYF. In nucleotides, the CDR3 is TGTGCCAGCCGACAACGACTAGAGCGCACAGATACGCAGTATTTT.

This clonotype turned up a few times. CDR3 DNA: TGTGCCAGCAGCTTCGAGGATCGGCGGGAGCAGTACTTC. This codes for CASSFEDRREQYF. The chain combines TRBV5-6 with TRBJ2-7, with D uncertain. From germline, CDR1 is SGHDT and CDR2 YYEEEE. V was clipped by 2 bases and J by 7 bases, with 13 bases between them. The CDR3 spans 13 residues. Together with reference TRBV5-6 and TRBJ2-7, the CDR3 gives the full variable domain: DAGVTQSPTHLIKTRGQQVTLRCSPKSGHDTVSWYQQALGQGPQFIFQYYEEEERQRGNFPDRFSGHQFPNYSSELNVNALLLGDSALYLCASSFEDRREQYFGPGTRLTVT.